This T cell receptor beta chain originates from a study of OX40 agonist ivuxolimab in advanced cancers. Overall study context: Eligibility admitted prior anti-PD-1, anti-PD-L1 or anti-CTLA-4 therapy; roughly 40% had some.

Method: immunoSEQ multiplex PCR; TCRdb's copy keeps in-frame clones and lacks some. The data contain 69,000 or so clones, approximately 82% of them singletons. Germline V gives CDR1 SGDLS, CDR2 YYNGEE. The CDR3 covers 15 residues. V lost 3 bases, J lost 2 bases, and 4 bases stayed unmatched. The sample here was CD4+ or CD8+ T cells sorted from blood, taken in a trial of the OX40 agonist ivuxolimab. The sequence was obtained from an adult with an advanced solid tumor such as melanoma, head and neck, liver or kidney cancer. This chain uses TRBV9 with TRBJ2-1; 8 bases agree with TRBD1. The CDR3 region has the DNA TGTGCCAGCAGCGAAGGACAGGGCCCCTACAATGAGCAGTTCTTC. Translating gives CASSEGQGPYNEQFF.